Shown below are 14 T cell receptor beta chains from a single sample sequenced in a study of blood T cell repertoires in COVID-19. Here immunoSEQ multiplex PCR was the method, and the copy in TCRdb shows in-frame clones only, minus some. Among roughly 180,000 clones, roughly 80% were seen once, and the ten largest hold 17%. Material: peripheral blood. These TCRs come from a man in his 60s with active or convalescent COVID-19.

This clone was seen many times. This sequence joins TRBV19 and TRBJ1-5, with D possibly matching TRBD1 (6 bases). Germline lookup yields CDR1 LNHDA and CDR2 SQIVND (reference sequence). V was shortened by 6 bases and J by 4 bases, with 13 bases between the two germline ends. The CDR3 has 14 residues. CDR3: CASRQGLGNQPQHF. DNA of the CDR3: TGTGCCAGTAGACAGGGTTTAGGGAATCAGCCCCAGCATTTT.

This chain links TRBV27 with TRBJ1-5, with 8 positions matching TRBD1. The germline CDR1 and CDR2 sequences are MNHEY and SMNVEV (reference sequence). After removal of 6 bases from V and 7 bases from J, the junction contained 8 bases not matched to a gene. CDR3 size: 14 residues. The chain's CDR3 is CASSRRGLGQPQHF. Written as DNA, the CDR3 is TGTGCCAGCAGCCGCAGGGGGCTTGGGCAGCCCCAGCATTTT.

This sequence joins TRBV7-9 and TRBJ2-7; D may be TRBD1 (5 bases). V shed 1 base and J shed 3 bases, with 10 bases lying between them. Per the germline V gene, CDR1 is SEHNR and CDR2 is FQNEAQ (reference sequence). CDR3 size: 14 residues. Here the CDR3 DNA reads TGTGCCAGCAGCTTAGAGGACAAAGTCTACGAGCAGTACTTC. Translating it yields CASSLEDKVYEQYF.

By its share, this clone is large. V usage is TRBV5-1 and J usage is TRBJ2-1; tentative D call: TRBD1 (6 bases). From germline, CDR1 is SGHRS and CDR2 YFSETQ. The CDR3 is made up of 15 amino acids. V lost 2 bases and J 8 bases, leaving 17 bases between the germline ends. CDR3 sequence (DNA): TGCGCCAGCAGCTTCGAACAGGGACCTTTATATGAGCAGTTCTTC. The encoded protein is CASSFEQGPLYEQFF. The complete variable domain, with remaining parts taken from reference TRBV5-1 and TRBJ2-1, reads KAGVTQTPRYLIKTRGQQVTLSCSPISGHRSVSWYQQTPGQGLQFLFEYFSETQRNKGNFPGRFSGRQFSNSRSEMNVSTLELGDSALYLCASSFEQGPLYEQFFGPGTRLTVL.

The chain is built from TRBV19 and TRBJ2-1, with 10 bases that match TRBD2. V was pared by 0 bases and J by 6 bases, with 8 bases of the junction left unmatched. The CDR3 has 17 residues. Germline V gives CDR1 LNHDA, CDR2 SQIVND (reference sequence). CDR3 DNA: TGTGCCAGTAGTATAGATCGGTTCAGCGGGAGGGCCAATGAGCAGTTCTTC. This encodes CASSIDRFSGRANEQFF.

The chain is built from TRBV7-9 and TRBJ1-6, with TRBD1 matching over 9 bases. This CDR3 has 17 residues. Germline assignment: CDR1 SEHNR and CDR2 FQNEAQ (reference sequence). J gave up 1 base and V 5 bases, and 6 bases lay outside the gene matches. The chain's CDR3 is CASSRDRGASYNSPLHF. CDR3 nucleotides: TGTGCCAGCAGCCGAGACAGGGGGGCTTCCTATAATTCACCCCTCCACTTT.

The chain links TRBV7-2 to TRBJ1-2; possible D gene TRBD1, 5 bases. Deletions cut 4 bases from V and 6 bases from J, with 12 bases between. CDR1 is SGHTA, CDR2 FQGNSA, per germline. CDR3 length: 13 amino acids. CDR3: CASSSGTSNGYTF. The CDR3 DNA reads as TGTGCCAGCAGCTCCGGGACTTCCAATGGCTACACCTTC.

This sequence joins TRBV5-8 and TRBJ2-1, with 7 bases fitting TRBD1. Germline V gene data show CDR1 as SGHTS and CDR2 as YDEGEE. V gave up 1 base and J gave up 1 base; unmatched junction bases: 2. The CDR3 sequence is 15 residues long. The CDR3 coding sequence is TGTGCCAGCAGCTTGAGGGGGCTTTCCTACAATGAGCAGTTCTTC. It translates to CASSLRGLSYNEQFF.

CDR3 sequence (DNA): TGTGCCAGCAGCCGGACTAGCGGGAGCTACGAGCAGTACTTC. Encoded protein: CASSRTSGSYEQYF. J is TRBJ2-7 and V is TRBV7-2; 13 bases fit TRBD2. This CDR3 contains 14 residues. Germline V gene sequence: CDR1 SGHTA, CDR2 FQGNSA. After removal of 5 bases from V and 3 bases from J, the junction contained 1 base not matched to a gene.

This clone was observed many times. The chain combines TRBV24-1 with TRBJ1-3; maybe TRBD1 (5 bases). Trimming shortened V by 4 bases and J by 0 bases, and 9 bases separated the two germline ends. The CDR3 length is 15 residues. Looked up from germline, CDR1 is KGHDR and CDR2 is SFDVKD. The CDR3 DNA follows: TGTGCCACCAGTGAAACAGGTATCTCTGGAAACACCATATATTTT. It codes for CATSETGISGNTIYF.

V is TRBV9 and J is TRBJ2-1; 8 nucleotides agree with TRBD1. This CDR3 has 15 amino acids. CDR1 and CDR2 from the germline V gene are SGDLS and YYNGEE. After removal of 3 bases from V and 0 bases from J, the junction contained 2 bases not matched to a gene. CDR3 protein: CASSAGTGSYNEQFF. The CDR3 DNA reads TGTGCCAGCAGCGCGGGGACAGGCTCCTACAATGAGCAGTTCTTC.

The chain has TRBV7-8 and TRBJ2-2; 7 bases match TRBD2. V shed 4 bases, J shed 7 bases, and the junction held 12 bases outside the gene matches. This CDR3 region has 16 residues. Germline V CDR1 and CDR2: SGHVS, FQNEAQ. The CDR3 sequence: CASSSTSGRAFGELFF. Here the CDR3 DNA reads TGTGCCAGCAGCTCGACCTCGGGGAGGGCCTTCGGGGAGCTGTTTTTT.

The chain couples TRBV7-3 to TRBJ2-3; 11 positions agree with TRBD2. The length of the CDR3 is 14 residues. V trimming: 5 bases; J trimming: 7 bases; junction bases outside the gene matches: 5. The germline CDR1 and CDR2 sequences are SGHTA and FQGTGA. The CDR3 loop reads CASSPSGRLNTQYF. The CDR3 DNA follows: TGTGCCAGCAGCCCTAGCGGGAGGCTGAATACGCAGTATTTT.

The CDR3: CASSQDSQGRGYGYTF. CDR3 nucleotide sequence: TGCGCCAGCAGCCAAGATAGTCAAGGCAGGGGCTATGGCTACACCTTC. The chain carries TRBV4-3 and TRBJ1-2, with D possibly TRBD1 on 6 matching bases. Germline CDR1 reads LGHNA; CDR2 reads YSLEER. The CDR3 length is 16 residues. Trimming stripped 0 bases from V and 4 bases from J, with 15 bases between.